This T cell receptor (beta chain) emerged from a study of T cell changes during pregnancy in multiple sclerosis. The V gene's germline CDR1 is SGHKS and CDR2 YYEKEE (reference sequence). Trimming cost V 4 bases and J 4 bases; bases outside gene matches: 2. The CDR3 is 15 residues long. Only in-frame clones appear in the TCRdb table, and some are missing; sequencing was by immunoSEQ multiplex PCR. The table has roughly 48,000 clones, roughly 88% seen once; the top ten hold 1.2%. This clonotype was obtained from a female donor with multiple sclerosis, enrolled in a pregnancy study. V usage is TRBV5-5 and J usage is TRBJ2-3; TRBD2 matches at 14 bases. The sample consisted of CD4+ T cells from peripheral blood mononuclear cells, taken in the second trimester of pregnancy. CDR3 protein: CASSVGLAGADTQYF. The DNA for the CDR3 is TGTGCCAGCAGCGTGGGACTAGCGGGAGCAGATACGCAGTATTTT. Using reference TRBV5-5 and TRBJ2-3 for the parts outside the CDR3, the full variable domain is DAGVTQSPTHLIKTRGQQVTLRCSPISGHKSVSWYQQVLGQGPQFIFQYYEKEERGRGNFPDRFSARQFPNYSSELNVNALLLGDSALYLCASSVGLAGADTQYFGPGTRLTVL.